This T cell receptor beta chain originates from a study of cytomegalovirus exposure and HLA in healthy donors. Study at large: The Caucasian-associated ancestry cluster held 65% to 85% of some 420 genotyped donors.

Study-level points and caveats: Roughly even sequencing depth across donors was the assumption behind the presence/absence analyses.

In the PCR, 60 Vbeta and 13 Jbeta primers were used. Source study methods: Unique TCR beta chains totaled roughly 80 million in a later count, with roughly 12 million of them shared. Libraries were prepared by immunoSEQ multiplex PCR; TCRdb keeps only in-frame clonotypes and omits some of them. That table gives V, J and clone size, and the DNA gave D and trimming. This sample yields about 120,000 clones, of which around three quarters are seen a single time; approximately 2.6% belongs to the top ten. Donors consisted of healthy bone marrow donors. Germline-derived CDR1 and CDR2 are LNHDA and SQIVND (reference sequence). The CDR3 is 12 amino acids. V lost 4 bases to trimming and J lost 7 bases, with 8 bases between them. In the case of this clone: The antigen is unknown.

The chain employs TRBV19 and TRBJ1-5, with no clear D. Source material: PBMCs. This TCR came from a female donor in good health and CMV-seronegative. The CDR3 region is CASSSGPQPQHF. The CDR3 DNA is TGTGCCAGTAGTAGTGGGCCCCAGCCCCAGCATTTT. Looking up the rest from reference TRBV19 and TRBJ1-5 gives the full variable domain: DGGITQSPKYLFRKEGQNVTLSCEQNLNHDAMYWYRQDPGQGLRLIYYSQIVNDFQKGDIAEGYSVSREKKESFPLTVTSAQKNPTAFYLCASSSGPQPQHFGDGTRLSIL.